The sequence of this T cell receptor beta chain was determined in a study of shared clonotypes between healthy human individuals (TCRdb year 2020). Turning to the overall study: The cohort comprised a couple of women and a few men aged 18 to 49 years. For each donor, CD4 naive and CD4 memory were each given three plates, CD8 naive was given two plates, and CD8 memory was given one plate. To estimate repertoire size and how much clonotype sharing occurs between individuals, the study deeply sequenced the blood TCR repertoires of five healthy adults. To increase sequencing depth and limit assay-specific biases, TCR repertoire library preparation and sequencing were carried out by different laboratories using diverse techniques. Per donor, leukapheresis produced somewhere between about 0.94 and 9.5 billion PBMCs.

As regards this clone: The antigen it recognizes is unknown. Qualities for individual bases were not recorded, and no much larger clone is one base off.

The donors were healthy, HIV-negative adults who had no recently reported acute infections or vaccinations. All donors were Caucasian adults living in Nashville, Tennessee, USA. Magnetic negative selection was used to enrich CD4+ T cells, after which naive cells were positively selected on CD45RA and the negative fraction became the memory subset. Blood was collected by leukapheresis, and PBMCs were isolated by Ficoll-Histopaque density gradient centrifugation and then cryopreserved in liquid nitrogen vapor phase. Analytical flow cytometry was used to check the purity and quantity of each magnetically sorted T cell population. Genomic DNA was isolated from each sorted fraction and quantified by UV absorbance on a Nanodrop 2000c. V loses 2 bases of germline sequence and J loses 6 bases, and the interval between the two ends is 17 bases. The CDR3 goes from the cysteine to the phenylalanine over 14 residues. Only CDR3 DNA remains: 42 bases, in frame from the first base. The germline V gene (reference sequence) gives CDR1 as GTSNPN and CDR2 as SVGIG.

TCR CDR3 regions were amplified from genomic DNA by multiplex PCR using the deep immunoSEQ assay. Extracted genomic DNA from each cell subset was spread evenly across all wells of several immunoSEQ 96-well plates, with each plate serving as a replicate. Each replicate PCR for sorted subsets received roughly 0.2 ug genomic DNA, equal to about 30,000 T cell genomes. Purified libraries were quantified with a Qubit 3.0 fluorometer, sized on a Bioanalyzer 2100, and re-quantified with the KAPA Library Quantification kit. Every immunoSEQ 96-well plate was sequenced on a dedicated single-read 150-cycle Illumina NextSeq 550 flow cell. Per the original workflow: The immunoSEQ output contained only junctional sequences without quality scores, so filtering could not match that applied to full-length reads. To assign V/J genes and CDR3, sequences were annotated using PyIR, a Python wrapper for IgBLAST v1.9, with IMGT germline references. Reads were removed for weak V/J assignments (E-value above 1e-6), missing CDR3, stop codons, out-of-frame junctions, or ambiguous translated residues. A V3J clonotype was defined by an identical inferred V gene, J gene, and CDR3 amino acid sequence. The percentage overlap between two repertoires was calculated by dividing the number of shared unique clonotypes by the size of the smaller repertoire. RTK rarefaction, the Chao1 estimator, and Recon v2.1 estimates of unobserved clonotypes were used to assess repertoire richness. OLGA was used to compute generation probabilities for all TCRbeta clonotypes that the gDNA method yielded from several donors. Imported from immuneACCESS, the table was reduced by TCRdb to in-frame sequences with V and J called. These copies leave out some clones; in studies compared against another copy, an unresolved V gene accounts for under half, and the cause of the remainder is not known. V, J and clone size reflect that table, while D and trimming were determined from the DNA. This sample comprises about 960,000 clones, 70% to 85% of them detected only once. The ten largest clones add up to about 1.5% of the sample.

Overall study results and their limits: Because the study included a small number of donors, the genetic and exposure-history diversity represented was limited. Estimated clonotype richness was generally larger for naive than for memory subsets. Sampling was limited to blood, and TCR repertoires in tissue likely differ from TCR repertoires in blood. Pairwise subsampling indicated that sequencing depth was expected to affect the degree of clonotype sharing among donors. Rarefaction of sorted-subset datasets indicated incomplete sequencing despite the large sequencing depth. Sharing across a few donors was observed for around 4.8% of naive CD4, around 3.5% of naive CD8, roughly 2.3% of memory CD4, and over 0.3% of memory CD8 clonotypes. Higher generation probabilities were observed for clonotypes shared by all four sorted-subset donors than for non-shared clonotypes.

The source material was memory CD4+ T cells sorted from blood. The sample's cell subset or site label, decoded: CD45RA-negative fraction. The rearranged segments are TRBV30 and TRBJ2-7, with the D gene tentatively TRBD1 or TRBD2, based on 6 matching bases in each. The TCR sequence derives from a young man in good health. The CDR3 reads as follows: CAWSLRGQVGEQYF. The bases are TGTGCCTGGAGTCTCCGGGGGCAGGTGGGCGAGCAGTACTTC.